What follows describes a single T cell receptor (delta chain). The protein TCRdb gives is from a much larger clone and does not agree with this DNA's translation at residue 12, likely a read error; the protein shown here comes from the DNA. This sample was taken from a study of γδ T cells in repeated Plasmodium falciparum infection. The overall study: Donors had four controlled P. falciparum NF54 infections over roughly 620 days. Malian samples came from no-transmission periods or across acute febrile malaria episodes.

TCRdb ran CATT on the multiplex PCR reads. The sample holds 85,000 to 100,000 delta-chain clones, roughly 0.98% seen once. The specimen sequenced was gamma-delta T cells from blood. The receptor was isolated from a pool of human donors (malaria-infected and uninfected, not separated).

In DNA form, the CDR3 reads TGTGCCTGTGACACCGTTGGTACTGGGGGACCAGAGTACACCGATAAACTCATCTTT. Translation gives CACDTVGTGGPEYTDKLIF. V gene TRDV2 combines with J gene TRDJ1; TRDD3 matches 9 bases. Germline CDR1 GEAIGNYY, CDR2 EKD. J gave up 0 bases and V 0 bases, and 13 bases lay outside the gene matches. This CDR3 comprises 19 residues.